This T cell receptor (beta chain) emerged from a study of shared clonotypes between healthy human individuals. The CDR3 totals 16 residues. CDR1 is SGHRS and CDR2 is YFSETQ in the germline V gene. Across several immunoSEQ plates, the genomic DNA of each subset was split evenly. Data came from immunoSEQ multiplex PCR; TCRdb stores just in-frame clones and leaves some out. Here the sample spans some 680,000 clones, around 78% being singletons. Study-level results: All-four-donor shared clonotypes had higher generation probabilities than non-shared clonotypes did.

About this clone: The antigen is not known.

Subsets obtained from CD4+ cells comprised CD45RA+ naive and CD45RA-negative memory cells. The material sequenced was memory CD4+ T cells sorted from blood. Subset described: CD45RA-negative fraction. The rearrangement links TRBV5-1 to TRBJ2-5, with D uncertain. With the DNA end fitting TRBJ2-7 better, the J assignment may be wrong. The origin of this receptor is a woman in her 30s in good health. CDR3 DNA: TGCGCCAGCAGGCCGCGGTGGCTCCCCGGCTCCTACGAGCAGTACTTC. Its protein is CASRPRWLPGSYEQYF.